This T cell receptor beta chain is drawn from a study of T cell responses to AZD1222 COVID-19 vaccine. As regards this clone: What it binds is not known.

Germline V gene lookup returns CDR1 MNHEY and CDR2 SVGAGI. The CDR3 is 14 amino acids. The ends were cut back, 5 bases at V and 3 bases at J, with 14 bases in the middle. Whole-study results and caveats: Seropositive AZD1222 recipients at baseline numbered only five or six. Among the donors, most were white British and more were female, and clonal diversity was possibly underestimated.

Using immunoSEQ multiplex PCR, the repertoire was profiled, and TCRdb retains in-frame clones only, with some absent. The sample contains about 150,000 clones, approximately 91% of which appear only once. This sequence was found in an adult who had recovered from COVID-19. The chain carries TRBV6-5 and TRBJ2-7, with D possibly TRBD2 on 6 matching bases. The sample consisted of peripheral blood, taken after recovery from COVID-19. The CDR3 loop reads CASSTKLGGYEQYF. The CDR3 DNA is TGTGCCAGCAGTACCAAGTTGGGGGGCTACGAGCAGTACTTC.